The clone carrying this T cell receptor (beta chain) was observed many times. As yet, its antigen is unknown. CDR3 length equals 15 residues. Germline V lookup: CDR1 SNHLY, CDR2 FYNNEI. V lost 7 bases to trimming and J lost 0 bases, with 10 bases between them. The sample is drawn from a study of post-analysis software for immune sequencing data. Points from the study as a whole: Significantly lower normalized Chao1 diversity was found in patients with multiple sclerosis relative to controls. Five or six TRBV segments, TRBV5-6, TRBV5-1 and TRBV20-1 among them, were found more frequent in patients than controls.

Prepared libraries of TCR beta cDNA carried unique molecular identifiers. TCRdb itself ran the PCR reads through MiXCR, one entry per CDR3 protein. This sample yields just over 250,000 distinct CDR3 sequences, of which 30% to 45% are seen a single time; under 5.5% belongs to the top ten. The chain recombines TRBV2 with TRBJ2-6; D is possibly TRBD2 (5 bases). This TCR came from a girl between 10 and 17 years old with multiple sclerosis. The material sequenced was blood. CDR3 bases: TGTGCCAGCACCGACCGGGACTCTGGGGCCAACGTCCTGACTTTC. Its protein is CASTDRDSGANVLTF.